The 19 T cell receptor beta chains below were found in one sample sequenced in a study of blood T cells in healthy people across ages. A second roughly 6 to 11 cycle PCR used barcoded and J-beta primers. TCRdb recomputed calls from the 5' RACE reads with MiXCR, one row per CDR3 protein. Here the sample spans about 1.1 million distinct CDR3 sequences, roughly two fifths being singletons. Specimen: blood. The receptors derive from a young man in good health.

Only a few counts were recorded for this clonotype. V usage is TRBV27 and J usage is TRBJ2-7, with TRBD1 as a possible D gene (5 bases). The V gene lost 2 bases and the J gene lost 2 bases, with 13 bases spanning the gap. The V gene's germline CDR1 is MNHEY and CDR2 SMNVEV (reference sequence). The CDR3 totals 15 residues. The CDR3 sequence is CASSLEPGKPYEQYF. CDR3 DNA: TGTGCCAGCAGTTTAGAGCCAGGGAAGCCCTACGAGCAGTACTTC.

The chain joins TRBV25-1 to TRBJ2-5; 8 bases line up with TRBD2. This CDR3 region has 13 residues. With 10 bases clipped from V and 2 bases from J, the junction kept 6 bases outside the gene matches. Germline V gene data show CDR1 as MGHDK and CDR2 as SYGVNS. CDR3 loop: CATAPSGQETQYF. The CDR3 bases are TGTGCCACCGCCCCTAGCGGGCAAGAGACCCAGTACTTC.

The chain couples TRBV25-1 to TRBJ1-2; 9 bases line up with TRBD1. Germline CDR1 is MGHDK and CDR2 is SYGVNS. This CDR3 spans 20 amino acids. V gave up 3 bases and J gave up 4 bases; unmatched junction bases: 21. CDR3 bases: TGTGCCAGCAGTGATCATCCAGGTGGGACAGGGTGGCACCAAGGCTATGGCTACACCTTC. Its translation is CASSDHPGGTGWHQGYGYTF.

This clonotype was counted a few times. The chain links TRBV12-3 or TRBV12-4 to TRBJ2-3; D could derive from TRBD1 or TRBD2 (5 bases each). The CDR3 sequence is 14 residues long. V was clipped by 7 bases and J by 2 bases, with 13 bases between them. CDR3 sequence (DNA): TGTGCCAGCACCTCGCGAGGGGCCACAGATACGCAGTATTTT. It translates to CASTSRGATDTQYF.

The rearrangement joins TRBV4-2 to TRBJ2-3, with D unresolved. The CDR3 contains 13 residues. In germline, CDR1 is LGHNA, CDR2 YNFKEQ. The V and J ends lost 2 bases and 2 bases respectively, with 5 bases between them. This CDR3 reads CASSQSFTDTQYF. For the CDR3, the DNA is TGTGCCAGCAGCCAATCGTTCACAGATACGCAGTATTTT.

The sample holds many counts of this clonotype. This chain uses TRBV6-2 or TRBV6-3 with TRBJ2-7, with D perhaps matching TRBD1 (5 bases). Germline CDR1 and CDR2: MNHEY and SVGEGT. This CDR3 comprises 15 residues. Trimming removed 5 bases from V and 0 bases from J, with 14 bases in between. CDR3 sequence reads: CASSRGTAGSYEQYF. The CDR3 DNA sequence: TGTGCCAGCAGTAGGGGTACAGCCGGCTCCTACGAGCAGTACTTC.

In DNA, the CDR3 is TGTGCCAGCAGCATACAGGTTCAGGATGGGGGCAATGAGCAGTTCTTC. Protein: CASSIQVQDGGNEQFF. The chain combines TRBV7-2 with TRBJ2-1; D may correspond to TRBD1 or TRBD2 (5 bases each). This CDR3 region has 16 residues. Per the germline V gene, CDR1 is SGHTA and CDR2 is FQGNSA. V lost 5 bases and J lost 6, with 20 bases in between.

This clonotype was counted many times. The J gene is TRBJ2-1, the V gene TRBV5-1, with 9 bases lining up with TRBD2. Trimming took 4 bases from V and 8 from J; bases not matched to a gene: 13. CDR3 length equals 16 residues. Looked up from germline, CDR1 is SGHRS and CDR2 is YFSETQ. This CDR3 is CASSRLGGGAFDEQFF. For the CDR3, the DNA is TGCGCCAGCAGCCGACTTGGCGGGGGGGCCTTTGATGAGCAGTTCTTC. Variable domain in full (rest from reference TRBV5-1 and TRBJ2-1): KAGVTQTPRYLIKTRGQQVTLSCSPISGHRSVSWYQQTPGQGLQFLFEYFSETQRNKGNFPGRFSGRQFSNSRSEMNVSTLELGDSALYLCASSRLGGGAFDEQFFGPGTRLTVL.

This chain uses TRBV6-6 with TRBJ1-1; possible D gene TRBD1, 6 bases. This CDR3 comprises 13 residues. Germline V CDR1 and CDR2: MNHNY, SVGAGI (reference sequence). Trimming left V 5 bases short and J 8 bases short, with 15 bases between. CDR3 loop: CASSKAGVPEAFF. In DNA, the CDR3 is TGTGCCAGCAGTAAAGCAGGGGTACCAGAAGCTTTCTTT.

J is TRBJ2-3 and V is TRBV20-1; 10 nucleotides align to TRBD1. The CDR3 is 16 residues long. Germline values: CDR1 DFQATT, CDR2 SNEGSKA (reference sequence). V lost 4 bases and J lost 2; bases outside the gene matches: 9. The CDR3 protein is CSANPGQGPYTDTQYF. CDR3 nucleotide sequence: TGCAGTGCTAACCCGGGACAGGGGCCCTACACAGATACGCAGTATTTT.

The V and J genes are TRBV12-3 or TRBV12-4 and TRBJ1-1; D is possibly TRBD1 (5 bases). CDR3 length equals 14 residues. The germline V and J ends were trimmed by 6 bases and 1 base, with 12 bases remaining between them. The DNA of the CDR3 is TGTGCCAGCAGCCAAACGACAGCGAACACTGAAGCTTTCTTT. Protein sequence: CASSQTTANTEAFF.

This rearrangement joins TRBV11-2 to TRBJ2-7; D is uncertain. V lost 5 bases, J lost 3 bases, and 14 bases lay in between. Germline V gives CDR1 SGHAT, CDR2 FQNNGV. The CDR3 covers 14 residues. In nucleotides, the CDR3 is TGTGCCAGCAGCGCAACCGAGAACCTCTACGAGCAGTACTTC. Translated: CASSATENLYEQYF.

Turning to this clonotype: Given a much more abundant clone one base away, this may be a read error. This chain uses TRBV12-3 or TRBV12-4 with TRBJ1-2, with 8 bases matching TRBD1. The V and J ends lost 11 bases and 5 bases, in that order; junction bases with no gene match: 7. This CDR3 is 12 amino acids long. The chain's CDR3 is CAGLGTGYGYTF. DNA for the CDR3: TGTGCCGGCCTCGGGACAGGTTATGGCTACACCTTC.

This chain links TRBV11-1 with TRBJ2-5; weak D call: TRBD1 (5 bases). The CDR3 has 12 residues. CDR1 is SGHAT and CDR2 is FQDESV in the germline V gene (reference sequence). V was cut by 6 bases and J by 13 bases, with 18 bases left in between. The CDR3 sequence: CASSSSRVGLYF. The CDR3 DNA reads TGTGCCAGCAGTTCCTCCAGGGTCGGTTTGTACTTC.

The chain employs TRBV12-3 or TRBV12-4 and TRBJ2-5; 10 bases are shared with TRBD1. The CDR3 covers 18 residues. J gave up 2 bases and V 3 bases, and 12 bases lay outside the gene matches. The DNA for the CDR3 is TGTGCCAGCAGTTTGACCCGGGACAGGGGACGAGGGCAAGAGACCCAGTACTTC. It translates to CASSLTRDRGRGQETQYF.

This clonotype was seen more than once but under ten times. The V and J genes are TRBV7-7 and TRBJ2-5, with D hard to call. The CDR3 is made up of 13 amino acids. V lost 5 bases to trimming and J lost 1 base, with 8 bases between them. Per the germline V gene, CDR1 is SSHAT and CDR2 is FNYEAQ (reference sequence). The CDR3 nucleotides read TGTGCCAGCAGCGCTAACGTCCAAGAGACCCAGTACTTC. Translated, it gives CASSANVQETQYF.

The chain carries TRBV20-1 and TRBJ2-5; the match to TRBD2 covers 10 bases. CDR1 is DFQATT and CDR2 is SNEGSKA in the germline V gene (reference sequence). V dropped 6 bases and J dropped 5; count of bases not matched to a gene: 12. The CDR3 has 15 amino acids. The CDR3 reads CSANTGTSVRETQYF. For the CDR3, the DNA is TGCAGTGCCAATACCGGGACTAGCGTTAGGGAGACCCAGTACTTC.

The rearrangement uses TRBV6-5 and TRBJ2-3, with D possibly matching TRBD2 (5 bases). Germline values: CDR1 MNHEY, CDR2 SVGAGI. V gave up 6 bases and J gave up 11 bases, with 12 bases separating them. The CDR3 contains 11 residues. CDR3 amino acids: CASSEGVGQYF. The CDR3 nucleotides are TGTGCCAGCAGCGAGGGAGTAGGGCAGTATTTT.

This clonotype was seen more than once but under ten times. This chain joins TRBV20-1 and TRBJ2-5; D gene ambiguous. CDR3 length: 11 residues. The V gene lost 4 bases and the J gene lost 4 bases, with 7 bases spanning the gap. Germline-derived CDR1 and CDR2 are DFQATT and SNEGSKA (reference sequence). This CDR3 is CSANARETQYF. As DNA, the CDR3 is TGCAGTGCTAACGCTAGAGAGACCCAGTACTTC.